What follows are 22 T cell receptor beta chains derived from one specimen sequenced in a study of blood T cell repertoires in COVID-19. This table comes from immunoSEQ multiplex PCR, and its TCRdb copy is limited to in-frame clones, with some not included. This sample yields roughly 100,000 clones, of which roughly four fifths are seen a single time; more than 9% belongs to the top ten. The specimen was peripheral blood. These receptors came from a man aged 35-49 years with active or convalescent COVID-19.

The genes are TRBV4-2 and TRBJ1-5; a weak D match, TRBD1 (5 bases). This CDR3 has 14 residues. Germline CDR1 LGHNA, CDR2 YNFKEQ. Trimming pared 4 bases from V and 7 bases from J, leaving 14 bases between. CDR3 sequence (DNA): TGTGCCAGCAGCCCTGGACAAGTCGGCCAGCCCCAGCATTTT. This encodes CASSPGQVGQPQHF.

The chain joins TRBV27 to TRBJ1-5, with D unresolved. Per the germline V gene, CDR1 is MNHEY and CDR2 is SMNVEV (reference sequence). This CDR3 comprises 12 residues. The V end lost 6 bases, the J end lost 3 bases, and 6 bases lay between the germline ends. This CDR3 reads CASRDNNQPQHF. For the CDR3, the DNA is TGTGCCAGCAGAGACAACAATCAGCCCCAGCATTTT.

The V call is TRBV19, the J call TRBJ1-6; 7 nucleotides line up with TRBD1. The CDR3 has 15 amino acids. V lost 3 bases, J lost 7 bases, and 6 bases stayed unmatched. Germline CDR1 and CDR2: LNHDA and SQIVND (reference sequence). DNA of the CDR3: TGTGCCAGTAGTATTGGCGGGACAGCCAATTCACCCCTCCACTTT. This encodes CASSIGGTANSPLHF.

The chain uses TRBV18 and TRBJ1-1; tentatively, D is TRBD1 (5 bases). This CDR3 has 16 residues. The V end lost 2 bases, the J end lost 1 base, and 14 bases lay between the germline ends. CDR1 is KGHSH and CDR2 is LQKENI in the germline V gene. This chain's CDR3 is CASSPYRGGGNTEAFF. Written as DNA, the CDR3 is TGTGCCAGCTCACCATACCGTGGGGGAGGGAACACTGAAGCTTTCTTT.

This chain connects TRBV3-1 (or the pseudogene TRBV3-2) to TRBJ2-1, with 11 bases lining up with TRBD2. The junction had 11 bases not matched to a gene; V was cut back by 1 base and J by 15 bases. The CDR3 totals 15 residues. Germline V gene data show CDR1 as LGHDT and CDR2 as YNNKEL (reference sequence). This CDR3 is CASSQAGQWTSGWFF. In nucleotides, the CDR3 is TGTGCCAGCAGCCAAGCGGGTCAGTGGACTAGCGGGTGGTTCTTC.

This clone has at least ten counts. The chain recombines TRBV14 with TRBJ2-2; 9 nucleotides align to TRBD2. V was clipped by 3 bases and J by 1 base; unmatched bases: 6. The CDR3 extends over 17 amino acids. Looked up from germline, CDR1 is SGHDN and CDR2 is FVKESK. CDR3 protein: CASSHYRTSVNTGELFF. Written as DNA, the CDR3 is TGTGCCAGCAGCCATTACCGGACTAGCGTGAACACCGGGGAGCTGTTTTTT.

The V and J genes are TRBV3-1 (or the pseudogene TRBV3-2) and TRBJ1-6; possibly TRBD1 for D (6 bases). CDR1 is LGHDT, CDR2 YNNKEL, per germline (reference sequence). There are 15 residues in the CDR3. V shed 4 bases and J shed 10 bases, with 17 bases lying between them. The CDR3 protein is CASSRSPTGPSPLHF. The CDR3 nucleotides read TGTGCCAGCAGCCGCAGTCCGACAGGACCCTCACCCCTCCACTTT.

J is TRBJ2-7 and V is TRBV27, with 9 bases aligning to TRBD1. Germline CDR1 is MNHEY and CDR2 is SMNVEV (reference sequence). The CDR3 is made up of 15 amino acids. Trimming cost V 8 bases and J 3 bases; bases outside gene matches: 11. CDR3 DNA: TGTGCCAGCCGACGAGGGGGGACAGGGATCTACGAGCAGTACTTC. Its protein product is CASRRGGTGIYEQYF.

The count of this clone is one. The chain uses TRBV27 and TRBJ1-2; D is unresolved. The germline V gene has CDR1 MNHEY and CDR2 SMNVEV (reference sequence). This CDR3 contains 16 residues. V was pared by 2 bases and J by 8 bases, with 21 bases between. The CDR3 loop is CASSLSTPSGLAGYTF. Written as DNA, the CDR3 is TGTGCCAGCAGTTTAAGCACACCGAGTGGGCTGGCGGGCTACACCTTC.

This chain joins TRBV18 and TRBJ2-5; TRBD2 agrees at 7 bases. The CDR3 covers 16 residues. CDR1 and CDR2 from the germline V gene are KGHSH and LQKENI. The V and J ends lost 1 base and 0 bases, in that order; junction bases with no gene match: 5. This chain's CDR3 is CASSPRSSGDQETQYF. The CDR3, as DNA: TGTGCCAGCTCACCACGTTCCAGCGGGGACCAAGAGACCCAGTACTTC.

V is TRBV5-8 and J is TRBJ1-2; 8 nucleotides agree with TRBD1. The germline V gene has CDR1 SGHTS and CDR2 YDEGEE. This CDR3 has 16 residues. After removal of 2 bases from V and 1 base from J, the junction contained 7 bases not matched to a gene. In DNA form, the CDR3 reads TGTGCCAGCAGCTTCCAGGGGGCGAGGGGTAACTATGGCTACACCTTC. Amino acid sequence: CASSFQGARGNYGYTF.

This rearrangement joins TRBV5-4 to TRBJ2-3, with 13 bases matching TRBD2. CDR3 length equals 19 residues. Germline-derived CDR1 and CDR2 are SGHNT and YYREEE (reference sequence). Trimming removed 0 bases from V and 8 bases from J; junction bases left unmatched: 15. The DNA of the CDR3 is TGTGCCAGCAGCTTGGCTTATGGGGGACTAGCGGGGTTGGGCGGTACGCAGTATTTT. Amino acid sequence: CASSLAYGGLAGLGGTQYF.

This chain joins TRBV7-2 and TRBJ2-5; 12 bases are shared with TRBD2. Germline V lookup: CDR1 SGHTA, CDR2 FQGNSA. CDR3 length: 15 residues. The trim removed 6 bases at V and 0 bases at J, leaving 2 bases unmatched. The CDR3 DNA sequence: TGTGCCAGCAGTGGGACTAGCGGGTACCAAGAGACCCAGTACTTC. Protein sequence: CASSGTSGYQETQYF.

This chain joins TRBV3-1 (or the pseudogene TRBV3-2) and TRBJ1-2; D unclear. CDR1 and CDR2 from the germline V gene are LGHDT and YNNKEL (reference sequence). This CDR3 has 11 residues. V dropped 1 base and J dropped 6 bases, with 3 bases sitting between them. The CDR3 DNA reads TGTGCCAGCAGCCAAGCCAATGGCTACACCTTC. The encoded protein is CASSQANGYTF.

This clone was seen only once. The CDR3 region is CSASLRTAYGYTF. The CDR3, as DNA: TGCAGTGCTAGTCTTAGGACAGCCTATGGCTACACCTTC. The chain combines TRBV20-1 with TRBJ1-2; possibly TRBD1 for D (6 bases). Germline CDR1 DFQATT, CDR2 SNEGSKA (reference sequence). V lost 3 bases, J lost 4 bases, and 12 bases lay in between. The CDR3 spans 13 residues.

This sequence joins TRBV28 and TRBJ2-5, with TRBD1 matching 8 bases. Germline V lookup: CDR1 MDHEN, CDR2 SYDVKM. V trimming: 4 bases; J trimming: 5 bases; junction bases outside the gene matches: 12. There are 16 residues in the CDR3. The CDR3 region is CASSSRTGRWGETQYF. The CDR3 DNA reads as TGTGCCAGCAGTTCAAGGACAGGGAGGTGGGGCGAGACCCAGTACTTC.

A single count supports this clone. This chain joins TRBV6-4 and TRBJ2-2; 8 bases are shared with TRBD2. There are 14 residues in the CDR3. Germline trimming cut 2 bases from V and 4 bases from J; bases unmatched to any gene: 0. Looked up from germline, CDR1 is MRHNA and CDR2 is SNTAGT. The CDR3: CASSDGTSTGELFF. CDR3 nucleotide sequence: TGTGCCAGCAGTGACGGGACTAGCACCGGGGAGCTGTTTTTT.

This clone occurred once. CDR3 bases: TGCGCCAGCAGCTCGGGACATCCGGACACTGAAGCTTTCTTT. Encoded protein: CASSSGHPDTEAFF. The genes are TRBV5-1 and TRBJ1-1; D is possibly TRBD1 (6 bases). Germline lookup yields CDR1 SGHRS and CDR2 YFSETQ. The CDR3 is 14 residues long. Trimming removed 3 bases at V and 3 bases at J, with 12 bases between.

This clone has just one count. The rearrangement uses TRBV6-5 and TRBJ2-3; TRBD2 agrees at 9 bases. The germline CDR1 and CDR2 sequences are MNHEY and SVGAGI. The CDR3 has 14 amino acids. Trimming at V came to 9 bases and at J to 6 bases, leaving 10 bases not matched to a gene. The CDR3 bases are TGTGCCAGATTCGCGGGGGGGCCGGCCGATACGCAGTATTTT. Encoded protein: CARFAGGPADTQYF.

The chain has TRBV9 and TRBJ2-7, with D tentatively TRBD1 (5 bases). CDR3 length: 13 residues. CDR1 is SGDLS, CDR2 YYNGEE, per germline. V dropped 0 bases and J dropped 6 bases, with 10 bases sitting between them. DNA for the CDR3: TGTGCCAGCAGCGTAGAAACAGGTACCGAGCAGTACTTC. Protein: CASSVETGTEQYF. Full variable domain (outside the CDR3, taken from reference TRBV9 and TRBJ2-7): DSGVTQTPKHLITATGQRVTLRCSPRSGDLSVYWYQQSLDQGLQFLIQYYNGEERAKGNILERFSAQQFPDLHSELNLSSLELGDSALYFCASSVETGTEQYFGPGTRLTVT.

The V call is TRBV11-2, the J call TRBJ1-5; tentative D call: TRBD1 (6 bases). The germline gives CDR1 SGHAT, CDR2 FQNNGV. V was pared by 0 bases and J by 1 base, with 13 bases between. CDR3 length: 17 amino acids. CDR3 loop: CASSLDGAGGSNQPQHF. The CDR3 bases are TGTGCCAGCAGCTTAGATGGTGCGGGGGGCAGCAATCAGCCCCAGCATTTT.

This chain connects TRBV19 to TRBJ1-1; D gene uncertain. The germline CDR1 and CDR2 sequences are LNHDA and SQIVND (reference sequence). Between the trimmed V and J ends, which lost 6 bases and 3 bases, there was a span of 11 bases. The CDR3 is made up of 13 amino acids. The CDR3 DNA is TGTGCCAGTAGCCCTAGGTCGGACACTGAAGCTTTCTTT. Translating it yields CASSPRSDTEAFF.